Presented here are 24 T cell receptor beta chains from one specimen sequenced in a study of tumor and adjacent non-tumor tissue in lung cancer. RNA was extracted from bulk tissue without any cell sorting. The normal lung tissue was taken more than 3 cm from the tumor edge. A modified ARM-PCR protocol with three rounds of nested PCR amplified TCRbeta. From the multiplex PCR reads, TCRdb called clonotypes with MiXCR, one entry per CDR3 protein. This sample has approximately 80,000 distinct CDR3 sequences, with 80% to 90% found just once. Sequenced input: distant non-tumor lung tissue. The receptors were gathered from a man in his 60s with non-small cell lung cancer.

About this clonotype itself: The CDR3 does not close with the conserved phenylalanine or tryptophan, likely indicating a read error. The DNA is omitted, as the CDR3 cannot be located on it reliably, and the CDR3 follows TCRdb's listing. V gene TRBV11-2 combines with J gene TRBJ1-1; no DNA check was done on the table's D call, TRBD1. The CDR3 is 14 residues long, ends included. CDR1 SGHAT and CDR2 FQNNGV come from the germline V gene. CDR3 loop: CANSLTGRGTVALL.

This chain connects TRBV2 to TRBJ2-1; D call uncertain. This CDR3 spans 9 amino acids. V lost 9 bases, J lost 12 bases, and 9 bases lay in between. Per the germline V gene, CDR1 is SNHLY and CDR2 is FYNNEI. The CDR3 DNA follows: TGTGCCAGTGGGGTGGGGCAGTTCTTC. It translates to CASGVGQFF.

This clonotype was detected many times. J is TRBJ2-7 and V is TRBV6-1, with 10 positions matching TRBD1. The germline gives CDR1 MNHNS, CDR2 SASEGT. This CDR3 is built from 16 residues. V shed 4 bases, J shed 0 bases, and the junction held 6 bases outside the gene matches. The CDR3 loop is CASSVIGTGVSYEQYF. The DNA for the CDR3 is TGTGCCAGCAGTGTCATCGGGACAGGGGTCTCCTACGAGCAGTACTTC.

Concerning this clonotype: One end of the junction does not line up with germline, which may come from a read error. The chain uses TRBV11-3 and TRBJ2-1; perhaps TRBD2 as D (6 bases). CDR1 and CDR2 from the germline V gene are SGHNT and YENEEA. The CDR3 length is 20 residues. CDR3 bases: TGTGCCAGCAGCTTACACCCCGGGACTTGCGGGGCAAGCTCCAACAATGAGCAGTTCTTT. It encodes CASSLHPGTCGASSNNEQFF.

The rearrangement joins TRBV15 to TRBJ2-1; D may be TRBD1 (6 bases). Between the trimmed V and J ends, which lost 0 bases and 6 bases, there was a span of 15 bases. CDR1 is LNHNV, CDR2 YYDKDF, per germline (reference sequence). The CDR3 totals 16 residues. The CDR3 protein is CATSRELAGAPNEQFF. The DNA for the CDR3 is TGTGCCACCAGCAGAGAGCTGGCAGGGGCCCCCAATGAGCAGTTCTTC.

Of note for this clonotype: A read error may explain this, as a much larger clone is one base away. CDR3 in amino acids: CTSSSSRDFSYNEQFF. DNA of the CDR3: TGTACCAGCAGTTCGTCCCGGGACTTCTCCTACAATGAGCAGTTCTTC. The chain carries TRBV12-3 or TRBV12-4 and TRBJ2-1; D perhaps matches TRBD2 (6 bases). The CDR3 length is 16 residues.

The chain couples TRBV6-5 to TRBJ1-5, with 7 bases aligning to TRBD1. The CDR3 extends over 15 amino acids. The germline CDR1 and CDR2 sequences are MNHEY and SVGAGI. V gave up 6 bases and J gave up 4 bases; unmatched junction bases: 9. CDR3 sequence reads: CASSYSRQGNQPQHF. CDR3 coding DNA: TGTGCCAGCAGCTACAGTAGACAGGGTAATCAGCCCCAGCATTTT.

Points on this clonotype: One end of the junction varies from germline; a read error may be responsible. CDR3 coding DNA: TGCAGTGCTCGAGCGGAAGGACCGGGTTTT. Its translation is CSARAEGPGF. V and J are TRBV20-1 and TRBJ2-3, with D possibly matching TRBD2 (5 bases). The CDR3 totals 10 residues. Germline-derived CDR1 and CDR2 are DFQATT and SNEGSKA (reference sequence).

The CDR3 is CATRTLGQGWYEQFF. The DNA for the CDR3 is TGTGCCACCAGGACCTTGGGACAGGGATGGTATGAGCAGTTCTTC. This sequence joins TRBV6-2 or TRBV6-3 and TRBJ2-1; 9 nucleotides match TRBD1. The CDR3 covers 15 residues. The germline CDR1 and CDR2 sequences are MNHEY and SVGEGT. With 10 bases clipped from V and 8 bases from J, the junction kept 15 bases outside the gene matches.

Comments on this clonotype: Here the CDR3 omits its conserved ending phenylalanine or tryptophan, so a read error is the likely source. It is unclear where the CDR3 begins or ends on the DNA, so no DNA is shown, and the CDR3 is as TCRdb lists it. The chain is built from TRBV6-1 and TRBJ1-1; the table assigns TRBD1, which was not confirmed against the DNA. The V gene's germline CDR1 is MNHNS and CDR2 SASEGT. The CDR3 is 14 amino acids in total, end residues counted. CDR3 loop: CASSVDRGDTEAFL.

V is TRBV11-3 and J is TRBJ2-3; D remains unclear. Germline V CDR1 and CDR2: SGHNT, YENEEA. This CDR3 is 15 amino acids long. V lost 0 bases to trimming and J lost 6 bases, with 13 bases between them. The CDR3 sequence is CASSLDTPPSDTQYF. The DNA of the CDR3 is TGTGCCAGCAGCTTAGACACCCCCCCGTCGGATACGCAGTATTTT.

A note on this clonotype: The junction and the germline gene differ at one end; a read error may be behind it. The genes are TRBV29-1 and TRBJ2-3; 10 bases are shared with TRBD1. The CDR3 totals 19 residues. CDR1 is SQVTM and CDR2 is ANQGSEA in the germline V gene. The CDR3 loop reads CSVELPGQGYSGGEDTQKF. Here the CDR3 DNA reads TGCAGCGTTGAACTTCCGGGACAGGGGTATTCCGGCGGGGAAGATACGCAGAAGTTT.

The chain links TRBV11-2 to TRBJ2-5; a possible D gene is TRBD1 (5 bases). Germline assignment: CDR1 SGHAT and CDR2 FQNNGV. The CDR3 totals 13 residues. CDR3 coding DNA: TGTGTCAACAGCTCTACAAGGGGAGAGACCCAGTACTTC. Protein product: CVNSSTRGETQYF.

A word on this clonotype: An end of the junction differs from the germline gene, which may be a read error. This chain links TRBV25-1 with TRBJ2-3; the D call may be TRBD1 or TRBD2 (5 bases each). Germline assignment: CDR1 MGHDK and CDR2 SYGVNS. The CDR3 contains 15 residues. This CDR3 reads CASSGDRCSTDTQYF. In nucleotides, the CDR3 is TGTGCAAGCAGTGGGGACCGCTGTAGCACAGATACGCAGTATTTT.

To note about this clonotype: The junction departs from germline at one end; a sequencing error may be responsible. V usage is TRBV11-3 and J usage is TRBJ2-3; the match to TRBD2 covers 11 bases. Germline CDR1 and CDR2: SGHNT and YENEEA. The CDR3 loop spans 16 amino acids. CDR3 amino acids: CASGLLAGGRTDMQYF. Here the CDR3 DNA reads TGTGCAAGCGGCCTGTTAGCGGGGGGGAGAACAGATATGCAGTATTTT.

The CDR3 DNA reads TGTGCCAGCAGCTCACGGGGCAGGGGAGAGACCCAGTACTTC. This gives the protein CASSSRGRGETQYF. The gene calls are TRBV7-8 and TRBJ2-5; a possible D gene is TRBD1 (6 bases). Deletions cut 4 bases from V and 4 bases from J, with 13 bases between. This CDR3 region has 14 residues. The germline gives CDR1 SGHVS, CDR2 FQNEAQ.

Only a few counts were recorded for this clonotype. The V call is TRBV11-2, the J call TRBJ2-1; 7 bases fit TRBD2. The CDR3 loop spans 14 amino acids. Trimming cost V 7 bases and J 7 bases; bases outside gene matches: 10. Germline V gives CDR1 SGHAT, CDR2 FQNNGV. CDR3 sequence reads: CASILGREVNEQFF. CDR3 sequence (DNA): TGTGCCAGCATCTTGGGCCGGGAGGTGAATGAGCAGTTCTTC.

This rearrangement joins TRBV7-2 to TRBJ1-1; 9 bases align to TRBD1. CDR1 is SGHTA, CDR2 FQGNSA, per germline. V lost 5 bases and J lost 3; bases outside the gene matches: 7. The CDR3 has 15 amino acids. CDR3 sequence (DNA): TGTGCCAGCAGCCTTTGGGACAGGGACTACACTGAAGCTTTCTTT. Its translation: CASSLWDRDYTEAFF.

A single count supports this clonotype. This CDR3 is missing its conserved last phenylalanine or tryptophan, likely due to a read error. The DNA is left out, because the CDR3 cannot be placed on it with certainty; the CDR3 is given as TCRdb lists it. The chain links TRBV6-5 to TRBJ2-5. Termini included, the CDR3 measures 14 amino acids. Germline loops: CDR1 MNHEY, CDR2 SVGAGI. The CDR3 here is CASIYSGRVGTQYI.

Worth noting for this clonotype: The junction differs from germline at one of its ends, possibly a read error. The chain joins TRBV20-1 to TRBJ2-5; TRBD1 agrees at 8 bases. CDR3 length: 14 residues. Germline CDR1 and CDR2: DFQATT and SNEGSKA (reference sequence). The CDR3 region is CSAGSFRGHEIQYF. In nucleotides, the CDR3 is TGCAGTGCGGGAAGCTTCAGGGGGCATGAGATCCAGTACTTC.

The sample holds many counts of this clonotype. The CDR3 protein is CSSSNPYGYTF. The CDR3, as DNA: TGCAGCTCATCAAACCCCTATGGCTACACCTTC. V gene TRBV29-1 combines with J gene TRBJ1-2, with D unclear. Germline V lookup: CDR1 SQVTM, CDR2 ANQGSEA. The ends were cut back, 8 bases at V and 4 bases at J, with 11 bases in the middle. The CDR3 totals 11 residues.

The rearrangement links TRBV6-4 to TRBJ2-1, with TRBD2 identical over 8 bases. Germline CDR1 reads MRHNA; CDR2 reads SNTAGT. The V gene end was trimmed by 2 bases and the J gene end by 9 bases; junction bases not matched to a gene: 6. This CDR3 is built from 14 residues. The CDR3 sequence is CASSDGTRGSEQFF. The CDR3, as DNA: TGTGCCAGCAGTGACGGGACTAGGGGGAGTGAGCAGTTCTTC.

As concerns this clonotype: One junction end disagrees with the germline gene, perhaps due to a read error. V gene TRBV5-4 combines with J gene TRBJ1-6; possibly TRBD1 for D (6 bases). The CDR3 loop spans 16 amino acids. CDR1 and CDR2 from the germline V gene are SGHNT and YYREEE (reference sequence). The CDR3 region is CVSSLEPYRENSPLHF. For the CDR3, the DNA is TGTGTCAGCAGCTTGGAACCATACAGGGAGAATTCACCCCTCCACTTT.

The table lists this clonotype with a few counts. A much larger clonotype is one base distant, so this may be a read error. It is likely a read error, because the conserved phenylalanine at the end of the CDR3 is missing. This chain connects TRBV20-1 to TRBJ2-4; 8 bases line up with TRBD2. In germline, CDR1 is DFQATT, CDR2 SNEGSKA (reference sequence). This CDR3 spans 16 amino acids. V gave up 0 bases and J gave up 2 bases; unmatched junction bases: 6. The CDR3 nucleotides are TGCAGTGCTAGAGATTTAAGCGGGAGCACCAAAAACATTCAGTACATC. Translated: CSARDLSGSTKNIQYI.